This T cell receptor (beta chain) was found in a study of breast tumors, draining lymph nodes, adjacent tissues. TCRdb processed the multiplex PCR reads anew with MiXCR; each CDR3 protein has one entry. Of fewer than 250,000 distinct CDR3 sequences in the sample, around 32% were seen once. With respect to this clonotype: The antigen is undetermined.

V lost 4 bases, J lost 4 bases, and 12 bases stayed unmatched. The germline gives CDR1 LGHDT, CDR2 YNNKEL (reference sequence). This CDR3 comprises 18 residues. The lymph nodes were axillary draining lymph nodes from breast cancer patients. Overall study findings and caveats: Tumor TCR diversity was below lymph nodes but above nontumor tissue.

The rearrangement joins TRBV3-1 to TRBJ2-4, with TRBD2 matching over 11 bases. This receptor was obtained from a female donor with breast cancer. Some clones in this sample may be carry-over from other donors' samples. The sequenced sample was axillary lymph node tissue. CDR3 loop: CASSPLSGRALRKNIQYF. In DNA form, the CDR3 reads TGTGCCAGCAGCCCCCTTAGCGGGAGGGCCCTCAGGAAAAACATTCAGTACTTC.